This TCR beta chain is from a study of T cell clusters in autoimmune cytopenias. Whole-study results and caveats: No experiment has yet validated the function of the T cell clusters defined in silico. Exclusive TRB clusters were around 3-fold more numerous in healthy donors than in active autoimmune hepatitis.

Each sample's input was approximately 270 ng genomic DNA, 30,000 to 45,000 genome equivalents. One tube held mixed TRB-A and TRB-B primer pools for touch-down PCR. TCRdb reworked the multiplex PCR reads into one entry per CDR3 protein, no DNA. This table holds 8,000 to 10,000 distinct CDR3 sequences. In regard to this clonotype: What it binds is not known.

This CDR3 has 12 amino acids. Per the germline V gene, CDR1 is LNHNV and CDR2 is YYDKDF (reference sequence). The sequenced material came from peripheral blood. This sequence originates from a human donor with an autoimmune cytopenia or autoimmune hepatitis (not recorded which). This chain joins TRBV15 and TRBJ1-2; TCRdb's assignment of TRBD1 cannot be checked, as there is no DNA. CDR3 residues: CATGQGTYGYTF. Using reference TRBV15 and TRBJ1-2 for the parts outside the CDR3, the full variable domain is DAMVIQNPRYQVTQFGKPVTLSCSQTLNHNVMYWYQQKSSQAPKLLFHYYDKDFNNEADTPDNFQSRRPNTSFCFLDIRSPGLGDTAMYLCATGQGTYGYTFGSGTRLTVV.